This T cell receptor beta chain came from a study of beta chain features in type 1 diabetes. The table lists this clone with a few counts. What it binds is not known. Whole-study findings and limits: Among patients, naive, central memory and Treg TCRB repertoires appeared more similar than among healthy donors. Cells with high TCR expression could be over-represented by cDNA sequencing. Type 1 diabetes patients showed a moderate but significant shortening of TCRB CDR3s in all four CD4+ subsets.

This CDR3 comprises 17 residues. The V gene end was trimmed by 3 bases and the J gene end by 6 bases; junction bases not matched to a gene: 13. From germline, CDR1 is LGHNA and CDR2 YNFKEQ. The entirety of the isolated RNA underwent reverse transcription, so expressed TCRB transcripts were sequenced. Assay used: immunoSEQ multiplex PCR; TCRdb lists only in-frame clones, some missing. The table lists 300,000 or so clones, 14% of them singletons. Source material: naive CD4+ T cells from blood. The clonotype originates from a man aged 25 to 45 with type 1 diabetes. V usage is TRBV4-2 and J usage is TRBJ1-2; 10 bases agree with TRBD1. CDR3 bases: TGTGCCAGCAGCCAGCAGTGGGGACAGGGGCTAAGTGATGGCTACACCTTC. Its translation: CASSQQWGQGLSDGYTF.